Shown below are 11 T cell receptor beta chains from a single sample sequenced in a study of radiation and T cells in renal cell carcinoma (TCRdb year 2020). In light of the paper, this sample's time point label describes: tumor resected at nephrectomy. Per the publication, the treatment or condition label means: treatment-naive control, cytoreductive nephrectomy. Libraries were made using the immunoSEQ multiplex PCR assay. TCRdb retrieved this table from immuneACCESS and kept in-frame rearrangements only. Not all clones are present; in checked studies, unresolved V genes account for under half, and no reason is known for the remainder. This sample gives over 10,000 clones in total; about 65% of them show up just once. The ten largest account for around a fifth of the sample. The input for sequencing was tumor tissue, taken from a patient whose treatment was nephrectomy without radiotherapy. All receptors come from a woman at least 80 years old with renal cell carcinoma.

The chain has TRBV27 and TRBJ2-5; possibly TRBD2 for D (6 bases). The CDR3 runs to 17 residues. CDR1 and CDR2 from the germline V gene are MNHEY and SMNVEV (reference sequence). The V gene lost 2 bases and the J gene lost 0 bases, with 16 bases spanning the gap. The CDR3 DNA sequence: TGTGCCAGCAGTTTAAAGATGGGGGGAACGCACCAAGAGACCCAGTACTTC. As protein: CASSLKMGGTHQETQYF.

This clone occurred a few times. The chain recombines TRBV6-1 with TRBJ1-5, with no clear D. With 5 bases removed from V and 5 bases from J, the gap between germline ends came to 13 bases. The CDR3 runs 14 residues. CDR1 MNHNS and CDR2 SASEGT come from the germline V gene. CDR3 nucleotide sequence: TGTGCCAGCAGTTTTCAAACGAGAGATCAGCCCCAGCATTTT. Translating it yields CASSFQTRDQPQHF.

This chain connects TRBV5-4 to TRBJ2-1; D is unresolved. Trimming took 1 base from V and 10 from J, leaving 15 bases between them. In germline, CDR1 is SGHNT, CDR2 YYREEE (reference sequence). CDR3 length equals 14 residues. CDR3 loop: CASSLHPSAEEQFF. In DNA, the CDR3 is TGTGCCAGCAGCTTGCACCCCTCCGCGGAGGAGCAGTTCTTC.

The rearrangement joins TRBV10-2 to TRBJ2-3; TRBD2 might be the D (7 bases). Germline V gene lookup returns CDR1 WSHSY and CDR2 SAAADI. This CDR3 comprises 19 residues. V lost 0 bases and J 2 bases, leaving 21 bases between the germline ends. CDR3 residues: CASSESRGGVAANTDTQYF. For the CDR3, the DNA is TGCGCCAGCAGTGAGTCTAGGGGGGGGGTAGCGGCTAACACAGATACGCAGTATTTT.

The genes are TRBV5-1 and TRBJ1-4, with D possibly TRBD1 on 5 matching bases. Germline loops: CDR1 SGHRS, CDR2 YFSETQ. Deletions cut 0 bases from V and 7 bases from J, with 7 bases between. This CDR3 contains 13 residues. DNA for the CDR3: TGCGCCAGCAGCTTGGACACAGGTGAAAAACTGTTTTTT. It translates to CASSLDTGEKLFF.

This clone was counted between two and nine times. This chain connects TRBV10-3 to TRBJ2-7; 9 bases fit TRBD1. This CDR3 region has 12 residues. CDR1 ENHRY and CDR2 SYGVKD come from the germline V gene. J gave up 6 bases and V 8 bases, and 5 bases lay outside the gene matches. The CDR3 reads CAISGQGREQYF. CDR3 bases: TGTGCCATCTCGGGACAGGGACGCGAGCAGTACTTC.

The gene calls are TRBV2 and TRBJ1-1; the D is unclear. This CDR3 contains 12 residues. The germline V gene encodes CDR1 SNHLY and CDR2 FYNNEI. V was trimmed by 6 bases and J by 4 bases, leaving 9 bases between them. DNA of the CDR3: TGTGCCAGCAGCTATATATCCACTGAAGCTTTCTTT. Translating it yields CASSYISTEAFF.

The gene calls are TRBV7-9 and TRBJ1-2; a weak D match, TRBD1 (6 bases). This CDR3 comprises 14 residues. Trimming shortened V by 7 bases and J by 0 bases, and 12 bases separated the two germline ends. Germline values: CDR1 SEHNR, CDR2 FQNEAQ (reference sequence). Here the CDR3 reads CASIKDSSNYGYTF. CDR3 sequence (DNA): TGTGCCAGCATCAAGGACAGTTCTAACTATGGCTACACCTTC.

The rearrangement uses TRBV7-9 and TRBJ1-4; D possibly corresponds to TRBD1 (5 bases). This CDR3 is 16 amino acids long. Germline CDR1 and CDR2: SEHNR and FQNEAQ (reference sequence). The V gene lost 2 bases and the J gene lost 5 bases, with 15 bases spanning the gap. The CDR3 DNA follows: TGTGCCAGCAGCTTACACGTCAGGGCGGGAAATGAAAAACTGTTTTTT. Its protein product is CASSLHVRAGNEKLFF.

This chain links TRBV6-6 with TRBJ2-5; D possibly corresponds to TRBD2 (6 bases). Per germline, CDR1 MNHNY and CDR2 SVGAGI (reference sequence). This CDR3 comprises 13 residues. The ends were cut back, 9 bases at V and 5 bases at J, with 16 bases in the middle. DNA of the CDR3: TGTGCCAGTTGGCGGGGTGAGCGGGAGACCCAGTACTTC. It translates to CASWRGERETQYF.

The V and J genes are TRBV27 and TRBJ1-2; the D gene is possibly TRBD1 (5 bases). The germline V and J ends were trimmed by 0 bases and 4 bases, with 15 bases remaining between them. From germline, CDR1 is MNHEY and CDR2 SMNVEV (reference sequence). This CDR3 region has 16 residues. The CDR3 region is CASSLSRTGPGYGYTF. The CDR3 DNA follows: TGTGCCAGCAGTTTATCGCGGACGGGGCCGGGCTATGGCTACACCTTC.